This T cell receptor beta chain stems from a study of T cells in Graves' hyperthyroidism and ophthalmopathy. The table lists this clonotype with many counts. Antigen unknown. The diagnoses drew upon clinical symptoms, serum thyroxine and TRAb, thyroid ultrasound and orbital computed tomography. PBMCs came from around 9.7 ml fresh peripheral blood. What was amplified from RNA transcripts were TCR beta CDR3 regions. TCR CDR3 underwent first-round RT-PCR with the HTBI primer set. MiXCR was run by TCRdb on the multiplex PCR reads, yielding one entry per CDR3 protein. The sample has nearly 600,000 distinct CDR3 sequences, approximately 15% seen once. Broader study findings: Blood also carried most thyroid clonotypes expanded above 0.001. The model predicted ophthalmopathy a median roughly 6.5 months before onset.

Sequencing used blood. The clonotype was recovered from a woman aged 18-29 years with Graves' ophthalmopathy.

CDR3 nucleotides: TGCAGTGCTAGATTACTGGCCCGACCCCTGAGCCGTCCGGGGATGGAGACCCAGTACTTC. Its translation: CSARLLARPLSRPGMETQYF. V is TRBV20-1 and J is TRBJ2-5; D is perhaps TRBD2 (5 bases). From germline, CDR1 is DFQATT and CDR2 SNEGSKA (reference sequence). The CDR3 length is 20 residues. Trimming shortened V by 2 bases and J by 5 bases, and 33 bases separated the two germline ends.